A single sample gave rise to the 21 T cell receptor beta chains below, sequenced in a study of glioma-infiltrating T cells. Using RNA template, CDR3s of TCR alpha and beta were amplified with iRepertoire arm-PCR. MiXCR, run by TCRdb on the multiplex PCR reads, gives a single entry per CDR3 protein. The data hold under 150,000 distinct CDR3 sequences, with about 22% observed a single time. The specimen was glioma tissue, nonneoplastic brain tissue, or PBMCs (not recorded which). These receptors originate from a human donor with low-grade glioma or glioblastoma, undergoing nonglioma brain surgery, or in good health (not recorded which).

About this clonotype itself: Here the CDR3 omits its conserved ending phenylalanine or tryptophan, so a read error is the likely source. The chain carries TRBV6-4 and TRBJ1-2; 8 bases are shared with TRBD1. Per germline, CDR1 MRHNA and CDR2 SNTAGT. CDR3 length: 14 amino acids. J gave up 4 bases and V 5 bases, and 6 bases lay outside the gene matches. The DNA for the CDR3 is TGTGCCAGCAGTCCCGGGACAGGATCCTATGGCTACACCTCC. Amino acids: CASSPGTGSYGYTS.

This sequence joins TRBV7-2 and TRBJ2-3; maybe TRBD1 (5 bases). This CDR3 is 15 amino acids long. Germline CDR1 is SGHTA and CDR2 is FQGNSA. V was pared by 4 bases and J by 3 bases, with 14 bases between. The CDR3 DNA reads as TGTGCCAGCAGCTCTGGGGCCCTGGGGACAGATACGCAGTATTTT. The encoded protein is CASSSGALGTDTQYF.

This clonotype was recorded many times. The chain is built from TRBV28 and TRBJ1-3, with unresolved D. The CDR3 extends over 15 amino acids. Germline CDR1 is MDHEN and CDR2 is SYDVKM. V was shortened by 4 bases and J by 0 bases, with 10 bases between the two germline ends. Here the CDR3 reads CASSSHTRSGNTIYF. For the CDR3, the DNA is TGTGCCAGCAGTTCGCACACCCGCTCTGGAAACACCATATATTTT.

This clonotype occurred a few times. V usage is TRBV12-3 or TRBV12-4 and J usage is TRBJ1-5; D is uncertain. V shed 2 bases and J shed 9 bases, with 8 bases lying between them. The CDR3 runs 12 residues. CDR3 sequence reads: CASSLWLAPQHF. The CDR3 region has the DNA TGTGCCAGCAGTTTATGGCTAGCGCCCCAGCATTTT.

This clonotype occurred a few times. The chain has TRBV14 and TRBJ2-1, with 11 bases aligning to TRBD1. The CDR3 extends over 17 amino acids. From germline, CDR1 is SGHDN and CDR2 FVKESK. V was pared by 4 bases and J by 6 bases, with 11 bases of the junction left unmatched. The CDR3 sequence: CASSLWTGGGFSNEQFF. In DNA form, the CDR3 reads TGTGCCAGCAGCCTCTGGACAGGGGGCGGCTTTAGCAATGAGCAGTTCTTC.

V is TRBV15 and J is TRBJ1-1; the D gene is possibly TRBD1 (6 bases). Trimming removed 2 bases at V and 3 bases at J, with 22 bases between. CDR1 is LNHNV and CDR2 is YYDKDF in the germline V gene (reference sequence). The length of the CDR3 is 18 residues. In DNA, the CDR3 is TGTGCCACCAGCAGAAGCACCAACAGGGAAGGGATGGACACTGAAGCTTTCTTT. Translating it yields CATSRSTNREGMDTEAFF.

The rearrangement links TRBV11-2 to TRBJ2-3, with TRBD1 as a possible D gene (5 bases). The CDR3 is 17 residues long. CDR1 is SGHAT and CDR2 is FQNNGV in the germline V gene. V shed 0 bases and J shed 3 bases, with 16 bases lying between them. The CDR3 region has the DNA TGTGCCAGCAGCTTAGATCCCGCCCTCAGGGTTACAGATACGCAGTATTTT. This translates into CASSLDPALRVTDTQYF. Full variable domain (outside the CDR3, taken from reference TRBV11-2 and TRBJ2-3): EAGVAQSPRYKIIEKRQSVAFWCNPISGHATLYWYQQILGQGPKLLIQFQNNGVVDDSQLPKDRFSAERLKGVDSTLKIQPAKLEDSAVYLCASSLDPALRVTDTQYFGPGTRLTVL.

Turning to this clonotype: Being one base from a much bigger clone, this may be a read error. V and J are TRBV25-1 and TRBJ1-2; 10 bases match TRBD1. Germline CDR1 reads MGHDK; CDR2 reads SYGVNS. This CDR3 region has 14 residues. The J segment lost 10 bases and the V segment lost 6 bases, leaving 11 bases of the junction unmatched. CDR3 residues: CASRGDRGPEDYTF. The DNA for the CDR3 is TGTGCCAGCAGAGGTGACAGGGGGCCCGAAGACTACACCTTC.

This clonotype was observed at least ten times. The CDR3 loop is CASSSPGRRLYV. CDR3 DNA: TGTGCCAGCAGTTCACCGGGACGGAGGTTGTACGTC. The V call is TRBV28, the J call TRBJ2-7, with D perhaps TRBD1 or TRBD2 (5 bases each). The CDR3 extends over 12 amino acids. CDR1 is MDHEN and CDR2 is SYDVKM in the germline V gene. With 4 bases removed from V and 12 bases from J, the gap between germline ends came to 16 bases.

The V call is TRBV24-1, the J call TRBJ1-1; 7 nucleotides agree with TRBD1. Germline CDR1 KGHDR, CDR2 SFDVKD. This CDR3 has 16 residues. V gave up 2 bases and J gave up 4 bases; unmatched junction bases: 9. This CDR3 reads CATSDSSTGTGTEAFF. For the CDR3, the DNA is TGTGCCACCAGTGATTCCTCGACAGGGACGGGCACTGAAGCTTTCTTT.

The count of this clonotype is one. The chain employs TRBV11-1 and TRBJ1-6; 7 bases agree with TRBD1. The CDR3 runs to 14 residues. CDR1 SGHAT and CDR2 FQDESV come from the germline V gene (reference sequence). V shed 3 bases and J 6 bases; nucleotides not matched to a gene: 2. This CDR3 is CASSLGQFNSPLHF. Here the CDR3 DNA reads TGTGCCAGCAGCTTGGGACAGTTTAATTCACCCCTCCACTTT. Variable domain in full (rest from reference TRBV11-1 and TRBJ1-6): EAEVAQSPRYKITEKSQAVAFWCDPISGHATLYWYRQILGQGPELLVQFQDESVVDDSQLPKDRFSAERLKGVDSTLKIQPAELGDSAMYLCASSLGQFNSPLHFGNGTRLTVT.

This clonotype was found a few times. This chain joins TRBV29-1 and TRBJ1-1; no clear D. CDR1 and CDR2 (germline): SQVTM, ANQGSEA. The CDR3 covers 13 residues. The V and J ends lost 1 base and 0 bases respectively, with 6 bases between them. The CDR3 sequence: CSVEAQMNTEAFF. CDR3 sequence (DNA): TGCAGCGTTGAAGCCCAGATGAACACTGAAGCTTTCTTT.

J is TRBJ2-3 and V is TRBV12-3 or TRBV12-4; 10 bases map to TRBD1. V trimming: 3 bases; J trimming: 0 bases; junction bases outside the gene matches: 9. The CDR3 extends over 18 amino acids. CDR3 amino acids: CASSLTGGSISSTDTQYF. The CDR3 DNA is TGTGCCAGCAGTTTGACAGGGGGCTCCATTTCTAGCACAGATACGCAGTATTTT.

At least ten counts were recorded for this clonotype. This chain connects TRBV12-3 or TRBV12-4 to TRBJ2-2; TRBD1 matches 9 bases. Trimming at V came to 2 bases and at J to 6 bases, leaving 4 bases not matched to a gene. The CDR3 contains 15 residues. The CDR3 loop is CASSLIRDRAGELFF. In DNA form, the CDR3 reads TGTGCCAGCAGTTTAATCCGGGACAGGGCCGGGGAGCTGTTTTTT.

This chain connects TRBV16 to TRBJ1-1; no clear D gene. V was shortened by 4 bases and J by 11 bases, with 14 bases between the two germline ends. This CDR3 region has 12 residues. Germline V lookup: CDR1 KGHSY, CDR2 FQNENV. CDR3 DNA: TGTGCCAGCAGCCCCTCGTCCCTGGAGGCTTTCTTT. Translating gives CASSPSSLEAFF. The variable domain in full, with the rest retrieved from reference TRBV16 and TRBJ1-1, is GEEVAQTPKHLVRGEGQKAKLYCAPIKGHSYVFWYQQVLKNEFKFLISFQNENVFDETGMPKERFSAKCLPNSPCSLEIQATKLEDSAVYFCASSPSSLEAFFGQGTRLTVV.

There are a few counts of this clonotype. The chain uses TRBV7-9 and TRBJ1-4; 9 bases are a match to TRBD1. CDR1 SEHNR and CDR2 FQNEAQ come from the germline V gene (reference sequence). There are 16 residues in the CDR3. J gave up 0 bases and V 5 bases, and 4 bases lay outside the gene matches. The CDR3 is CASSKGQGATNEKLFF. Written as DNA, the CDR3 is TGTGCCAGCAGCAAGGGACAGGGCGCAACTAATGAAAAACTGTTTTTT. The variable domain in full, completed from reference TRBV7-9 and TRBJ1-4, reads DTGVSQNPRHKITKRGQNVTFRCDPISEHNRLYWYRQTLGQGPEFLTYFQNEAQLEKSRLLSDRFSAERPKGSFSTLEIQRTEQGDSAMYLCASSKGQGATNEKLFFGSGTQLSVL.

This clonotype was recorded a few times. The chain is built from TRBV7-2 and TRBJ2-4, with a weak D call TRBD1 (5 bases). V lost 1 base and J 0 bases, leaving 10 bases between the germline ends. The germline CDR1 and CDR2 sequences are SGHTA and FQGNSA. This CDR3 has 16 amino acids. CDR3 sequence reads: CASSLGGGVAKNIQYF. CDR3 nucleotide sequence: TGTGCCAGCAGCTTAGGGGGCGGAGTAGCCAAAAACATTCAGTACTTC.

This clonotype was picked up many times. V and J are TRBV7-2 and TRBJ2-1, with 15 bases that match TRBD2. V was clipped by 4 bases and J by 9 bases; unmatched bases: 10. CDR1 SGHTA and CDR2 FQGNSA come from the germline V gene. The CDR3 is 17 residues long. DNA of the CDR3: TGTGCCAGCAGCTCAAGCGGACTAGCGGGGGGGCCGGGTGAGCAGTTCTTC. It translates to CASSSSGLAGGPGEQFF.

This clonotype was detected ten times or more. The chain uses TRBV20-1 and TRBJ1-5; tentative D call: TRBD1 (5 bases). In germline, CDR1 is DFQATT, CDR2 SNEGSKA (reference sequence). The CDR3 has 14 amino acids. V was pared by 2 bases and J by 3 bases, with 11 bases between. CDR3: CSARQPTANQPQHF. Written as DNA, the CDR3 is TGCAGTGCTAGACAACCGACAGCCAATCAGCCCCAGCATTTT.

This clonotype was seen a handful of times. The chain combines TRBV20-1 with TRBJ2-1; 7 positions agree with TRBD2. V lost 3 bases to trimming and J lost 8 bases; unmatched junction nucleotides: 7. Per germline, CDR1 DFQATT and CDR2 SNEGSKA (reference sequence). The CDR3 sequence is 13 residues long. Here the CDR3 reads CSASGGNGDEQFF. CDR3 sequence (DNA): TGCAGTGCTAGCGGGGGGAATGGAGATGAGCAGTTCTTC.

This chain links TRBV3-1 with TRBJ2-1; TRBD2 agrees at 7 bases. With V trimmed by 4 bases and J by 3 bases, 6 bases remained unmatched. The V gene's germline CDR1 is LGHDT and CDR2 YNNKEL (reference sequence). The CDR3 totals 15 residues. The CDR3 sequence is CASSRGSAYYNEQFF. The CDR3 region has the DNA TGTGCCAGCAGCCGCGGGAGTGCTTACTACAATGAGCAGTTCTTC.